The clone carrying this T cell receptor (beta chain) was detected ten times or more. TCRdb redid the calling of the PCR reads with MiXCR, one entry per CDR3 protein. The data hold around 25,000 distinct CDR3 sequences, with under 65% observed a single time. This record comes from a study of CD4 and CD8 cells across lung adenocarcinoma regions. Germline-derived CDR1 and CDR2 are MDHEN and SYDVKM. The CDR3 is 17 amino acids. Deletions cut 3 bases from V and 0 bases from J, with 15 bases between. Sequenced sample: CD4+ T cells from the center of a lung tumor. V usage is TRBV28 and J usage is TRBJ2-1, with D perhaps matching TRBD2 (5 bases). The sequence came from a male donor with lung adenocarcinoma. The CD4 and CD8 labels of this study may be unreliable. CDR3 nucleotide sequence: TGTGCCAGCAGTTTGTGGATCGGGGAGCGCTCCTACAATGAGCAGTTCTTC. Translating it yields CASSLWIGERSYNEQFF.